This TCR beta chain was observed in a study of regulatory T cells in long-lasting Graves disease. The time point denotes: newly diagnosed GD, antithyroid drugs for less than 3 months. RNA extracted from PBMCs served as the sequencing template. This clonotype came up a few times. The V gene's germline CDR1 is MDHEN and CDR2 SYDVKM. The CDR3 loop spans 16 amino acids. Trimming removed 5 bases from V and 6 bases from J; junction bases left unmatched: 14. Construction of TCR beta libraries relied on iRepertoire HTBI primers and on Arm-PCR targeting CDR3 regions. TCRdb itself ran the multiplex PCR reads through MiXCR, one entry per CDR3 protein. This table has under 300,000 distinct CDR3 sequences, roughly 18% appearing once.

The chain couples TRBV28 to TRBJ2-3; 7 bases match TRBD1. The source was peripheral blood mononuclear cells (PBMCs), collected at new diagnosis, from a patient treated with antithyroid drugs. This receptor was obtained from a female donor with Graves disease. The chain's CDR3 is CASSEMGQRRGDTQYF. CDR3 coding DNA: TGTGCCAGCAGTGAAATGGGACAGAGAAGAGGGGATACGCAGTATTTT.